The clone carrying this TCR beta chain showed up many times. Its antigen is unknown. This entry belongs to a study of T cells after yellow fever vaccination. Findings and caveats of the study: From the bulk population, abundant clonotypes could contaminate and appear within FACS-sorted repertoires. Among primary-vaccination clones, most reappeared after the booster, at 95% to 96% for CD4 and more than 85% for CD8. Peaking faster, on day 5 versus 15, the secondary response was nonetheless weaker.

TCRdb processed the 5' RACE reads anew with MiXCR; each CDR3 protein has one entry. Counted here are 78,000 or so distinct CDR3 sequences, around 7% occurring once; the ten biggest clones make up approximately 30%. This CDR3 is built from 16 residues. CDR1 is MGHRA and CDR2 is YSYEKL in the germline V gene. The J segment lost 5 bases and the V segment lost 4 bases, leaving 5 bases of the junction unmatched. The clonotype was recovered from a man aged 18-30 years who received the YFV17D yellow fever vaccine. The V gene is TRBV4-1, the J gene TRBJ2-1; TRBD2 aligns across 13 bases. This specimen was CD8+ T cells sorted from PBMCs, taken roughly 10 days after the first yellow fever vaccination. The CDR3 sequence: CASSPRTSGGHNEQFF. The CDR3 DNA follows: TGCGCCAGCAGCCCGCGGACTAGCGGGGGCCACAATGAGCAGTTCTTC.